This is a list of T cell receptor beta chains from one sample in a study of OX40 agonist ivuxolimab in advanced cancers. Assay: immunoSEQ multiplex PCR; the TCRdb copy retains only in-frame clones and omits some. The data contain about 82,000 clones, more than 70% of them seen just once; the ten biggest clones take up approximately 6.5%. The source material was CD4+ or CD8+ T cells sorted from blood, sampled in a trial of the OX40 agonist ivuxolimab. The receptor source for this set is an adult with an advanced solid tumor such as melanoma, head and neck, liver or kidney cancer. CDR3s include the opening cysteine and the closing phenylalanine or tryptophan. A D gene is named only where the DNA matches it firmly. Clone size is shown for a subset of rows, as once, few, many or a class of expanded clone.

clone_size: .; j_call: TRBJ2-7; v_call: TRBV18; d_call: TRBD1; cdr3_aa: CASSPKTGLYEQYF; cdr3_nt: TGTGCCAGCTCACCAAAGACAGGGCTTTACGAGCAGTACTTC
clone_size: .; j_call: TRBJ2-1; v_call: TRBV29-1; d_call: TRBD1; cdr3_aa: CSVIGQGGTNEQFF; cdr3_nt: TGCAGCGTCATAGGACAGGGGGGAACCAATGAGCAGTTCTTC
clone_size: .; j_call: TRBJ1-3; v_call: TRBV6-6; d_call: .; cdr3_aa: CAINSGSSGNTIYF; cdr3_nt: TGTGCCATAAACTCCGGGAGCTCTGGAAACACCATATATTTT
clone_size: .; j_call: TRBJ2-1; v_call: TRBV7-3; d_call: TRBD2; cdr3_aa: CASSVTSGSGNEQFF; cdr3_nt: TGTGCCAGCAGCGTGACTAGCGGGAGTGGCAATGAGCAGTTCTTC
clone_size: .; j_call: TRBJ2-7; v_call: TRBV27; d_call: TRBD1; cdr3_aa: CASSSRDRMYEQYF; cdr3_nt: TGTGCCAGCAGTTCCCGGGACAGGATGTACGAGCAGTACTTC
clone_size: .; j_call: TRBJ1-2; v_call: TRBV13; d_call: .; cdr3_aa: CASSLGRPPPNYGYTF; cdr3_nt: TGTGCCAGCAGCTTAGGACGGCCACCTCCTAACTATGGCTACACCTTC
clone_size: once; j_call: TRBJ2-7; v_call: TRBV6-6; d_call: .; cdr3_aa: CASNTEGYEQYF; cdr3_nt: TGTGCCAGCAACACCGAGGGCTACGAGCAGTACTTC
clone_size: .; j_call: TRBJ1-5; v_call: TRBV7-2; d_call: .; cdr3_aa: CASSLTASDNQPQHF; cdr3_nt: TGTGCCAGCAGCCTGACAGCTTCAGACAATCAGCCCCAGCATTTT
clone_size: few; j_call: TRBJ2-1; v_call: TRBV30; d_call: .; cdr3_aa: CAWNLGAYNEQFF; cdr3_nt: TGTGCCTGGAACCTAGGAGCTTACAATGAGCAGTTCTTC
clone_size: once; j_call: TRBJ2-1; v_call: TRBV7-3; d_call: .; cdr3_aa: CASSSHGYSEQFF; cdr3_nt: TGTGCCAGCAGCTCCCACGGGTACTCTGAGCAGTTCTTC